These T cell receptor beta chains were read from a single sample in a study of cytomegalovirus exposure and HLA in healthy donors. Sequenced by immunoSEQ multiplex PCR; TCRdb stores in-frame clones only, minus some. This sample has roughly 190,000 clones, with around 77% found just once. The sequenced sample was PBMCs. Receptors were obtained from a woman in her 30s in good health and CMV-seropositive. The CDR3 runs from the conserved cysteine through the conserved F or W. The D gene is left open where the match is weak. Some rows have no size entry. The others give once, few or many, or a class for an expanded clone.

clone_size j_call d_call v_call cdr3_nt cdr3_aa
NA TRBJ1-2 TRBD1 TRBV4-2 TGTGCCAGCAGCGAGCCTTACGGGACAGGGGCGAGATATGGCTACACCTTC CASSEPYGTGARYGYTF
NA TRBJ2-5 TRBD1 TRBV19 TGTGCCAGTACCGGGACCAGGGGGGAGACCCAGTACTTC CASTGTRGETQYF
NA TRBJ2-2 NA TRBV29-1 TGCAGCGTTTCCCCAGGCTACACCGGGGAGCTGTTTTTT CSVSPGYTGELFF
NA TRBJ2-6 TRBD1 TRBV27 TGTGCCAGCAGTTTTTTGACAGGGCCTACTGGGGCCAACGTCCTGACTTTC CASSFLTGPTGANVLTF
NA TRBJ2-3 TRBD2 TRBV4-3 TGCGCCAGCAGCCAAGAATGGGAATTGATAGCGGGGAGCACAGATACGCAGTATTTT CASSQEWELIAGSTDTQYF
NA TRBJ1-2 NA TRBV7-2 TGTGCCAGCAGCTTTAAGGGGTCCTATGGCTACACCTTC CASSFKGSYGYTF
once TRBJ2-3 TRBD2 TRBV7-9 TGTGCCAGCAGCTTAGTAGGCGGCCTAGCGGGCGGAAGCACAGATACGCAGTATTTT CASSLVGGLAGGSTDTQYF
NA TRBJ2-7 TRBD1 TRBV5-1 TGCGCCAGCAGCTATCGGACAGGGGGCTACGAGCAGTACTTC CASSYRTGGYEQYF
NA TRBJ2-7 TRBD1 TRBV2 TGTGCCAGCAGTGAGGTCGGACAGGGGGCCTACGAGCAGTACTTC CASSEVGQGAYEQYF
NA TRBJ2-5 TRBD2 TRBV9 TGTGCCAGCAGCGTCCAGGCGGGAGGGACCCAGTACTTC CASSVQAGGTQYF
NA TRBJ1-1 NA TRBV5-8 TGTGCCAGCAGCTTGTTGGGGGGTTGGATGAACACTGAAGCTTTCTTT CASSLLGGWMNTEAFF
few TRBJ1-1 NA TRBV18 TGTGCCAGCTCACCTTTTTCGGGGCGGGGTACTGAAGCTTTCTTT CASSPFSGRGTEAFF
NA TRBJ2-7 TRBD1 TRBV9 TGTGCCAGCAGCGTAGATGGGGACAGCTACGAGCAGTACTTC CASSVDGDSYEQYF
NA TRBJ2-7 TRBD2 TRBV4-3 TGCGCCAGCAGCGCCGCCATGACTAGCGAGTACGAGCAGTACTTC CASSAAMTSEYEQYF
NA TRBJ1-3 NA TRBV28 TGTGCCAGCAGTTCGGGGGGTGGAAACACCATATATTTT CASSSGGGNTIYF
NA TRBJ1-5 TRBD1 TRBV30 TGTGCCTGGAGTGTAGGGACAGGGGGCTGGCCCCAGCATTTT CAWSVGTGGWPQHF
once TRBJ2-1 NA TRBV7-9 TGCTCGGAGATCTCCTACAATGAGCAGTTCTTC CSEISYNEQFF
NA TRBJ2-1 TRBD2 TRBV2 TGTGCCAGCAATGGGATTTTGGGTAGCGGGAGTGGTGATGAGCAGTTCTTC CASNGILGSGSGDEQFF
NA TRBJ2-7 NA TRBV4-3 TGCGCCAGCAGCCAGGATTATGACAGGAGCAACTACGAGCAGTACTTC CASSQDYDRSNYEQYF
NA TRBJ2-1 TRBD2 TRBV5-4 TGTGCCAGCAGCTTGGAGGTACTAGCGGGAGGGCTCTACAATGAGCAGTTCTTC CASSLEVLAGGLYNEQFF
NA TRBJ2-1 NA TRBV29-1 TGCAGCGTGGGTGGACAGAGAAGATACAATGAGCAGTTCTTC CSVGGQRRYNEQFF
NA TRBJ2-3 NA TRBV19 TGTGCCAGTCGGGAGCTGGGCACAGATACGCAGTATTTT CASRELGTDTQYF
NA TRBJ2-7 TRBD2 TRBV14 TGTGCCAGCAGCCAGCCGGGACTAGCCTCGCGCGAGCAGTACTTC CASSQPGLASREQYF
once TRBJ1-2 NA TRBV5-1 TGCGCCAGCAGCTGGGGAGAAGACTATGGCTACACCTTC CASSWGEDYGYTF
NA TRBJ1-1 NA TRBV7-9 TGTGCCAGCAGCTTATCTCGGGGGGGGAACACTGAAGCTTTCTTT CASSLSRGGNTEAFF
NA TRBJ2-1 NA TRBV30 TGTGCCTCGGGACTCGACCTTGGAGATGAGCAGTTCTTC CASGLDLGDEQFF
NA TRBJ1-6 TRBD1 TRBV2 TGTGCCAGCATGCGGGACAGCCAAAATTCACCCCTCCACTTT CASMRDSQNSPLHF
few TRBJ2-7 TRBD1 TRBV15 TGTGCCACCAGCAGAGATCGGGGGACAGGGACGTACTTC CATSRDRGTGTYF
NA TRBJ1-1 NA TRBV19 TGTGCCAGTAGTATTGGCCATCGGGGGGAAGCTTTCTTT CASSIGHRGEAFF
few TRBJ1-2 TRBD1 TRBV7-9 TGTGCCAGCAGCCCACAGGGGAAGGGCTACACCTTC CASSPQGKGYTF
NA TRBJ2-2 TRBD1 TRBV9 TGTGCCAGCAGCGTAGCTACAGGGGGACGAACCACCGGGGAGCTGTTTTTT CASSVATGGRTTGELFF
NA TRBJ2-3 TRBD2 TRBV11-2 TGTGCCAGCAGCTTAGTCCAGACTAGCGTAGATACGCAGTATTTT CASSLVQTSVDTQYF
NA TRBJ2-7 NA TRBV7-9 TGTGCCAGCAGCTCTGGTCGAAGCGGCTCCTACGAGCAGTACTTC CASSSGRSGSYEQYF
NA TRBJ1-1 NA TRBV9 TGTGCCAGCAGTAACTTAACTAAGGGGCCCACTGAAGCTTTCTTT CASSNLTKGPTEAFF
NA TRBJ1-2 NA TRBV2 TGTGCCAGCAGTGAATTGGCGGCCGACAACTATGGCTACACCTTC CASSELAADNYGYTF
NA TRBJ2-1 NA TRBV29-1 TGCAGCGTTGGAGGCGGCTTGTTGAGCTCCTACAATGAGCAGTTCTTC CSVGGGLLSSYNEQFF
NA TRBJ1-5 TRBD1 TRBV10-2 TGCGCCAGCAGTGGACAGGGCTATCAGCCCCAGCATTTT CASSGQGYQPQHF
NA TRBJ1-5 TRBD1 TRBV6-5 TGTGCCAGCAGACAGGGGGCGGAGGGCAATCAGCCCCAGCATTTT CASRQGAEGNQPQHF
NA TRBJ1-4 NA TRBV30 TGTGCCTGCCCAGTCGGGGGGGGTAATGAAAAACTGTTTTTT CACPVGGGNEKLFF
NA TRBJ2-2 TRBD2 TRBV7-2 TGTGCCAGCAGCTCGACTAGCGGGGCCACCGGGGAGCTGTTTTTT CASSSTSGATGELFF
NA TRBJ2-7 TRBD1 TRBV6-5 TGTGCCAGCAGTTTTCCGGGACAGGATCCTGCCGAGCAGTACTTC CASSFPGQDPAEQYF
once TRBJ1-2 TRBD1 TRBV9 TGTGCCAGCAGCGTAGGGGACCGGGACAGCTCAGAGTATGGCTACACCTTC CASSVGDRDSSEYGYTF
NA TRBJ2-7 NA TRBV7-9 TGTGCCAGCAGCTTAACGGGACAACAGGGCTCAAGCTCCTACGAGCAGTACTTC CASSLTGQQGSSSYEQYF
NA TRBJ2-1 TRBD2 TRBV19 TGTGCCAGTAGTATAGTGGCGACTAGCGGGGGCAATGAGCAGTTCTTC CASSIVATSGGNEQFF
NA TRBJ2-7 NA TRBV15 TGTGCCACCAGCAGAGGGCTAGCGAGCTCCTACGAGCAGTACTTC CATSRGLASSYEQYF
NA TRBJ1-2 TRBD1 TRBV7-9 TGTGCCAGCAGCCTCGGACAGGGGTATGGCTACACCTTC CASSLGQGYGYTF
once TRBJ2-2 NA TRBV5-1 TGCGCCAGCAGCTTTACAGGGCCGAACACCGGGGAGCTGTTTTTT CASSFTGPNTGELFF
NA TRBJ1-1 NA TRBV28 TGTGCCAGCAGTTTCCTCGACTCGAACACTGAAGCTTTCTTT CASSFLDSNTEAFF
NA TRBJ2-3 TRBD2 TRBV4-3 TGCGCCAGCAGCCGGGGGGGGCTAGCGGGGGGGCCAGGTGCAGATACGCAGTATTTT CASSRGGLAGGPGADTQYF
NA TRBJ1-4 TRBD1 TRBV19 TGTGCCAGTAGTCCTGGACAGGGGGGGAAACTGTTTTTT CASSPGQGGKLFF